This TCR beta chain was observed in a study of T cells in Graves' hyperthyroidism and ophthalmopathy. Study outcomes and limitations: Before onset, ophthalmopathy was predicted by the model a median around 6.5 months earlier.

Amplified TCR beta CDR3 regions came from RNA transcripts. HTBI primers were the set used in a first-round RT-PCR of the TCR CDR3. In TCRdb, the multiplex PCR reads were re-called with MiXCR into one record per CDR3 protein. The sample shows a few hundred thousand distinct CDR3 sequences, approximately 14% of them seen only once. Note on this clonotype: Antigen specificity is unknown.

In germline, CDR1 is MRHNA, CDR2 SNTAGT. This CDR3 comprises 15 residues. The V segment lost 5 bases and the J segment 5 bases; nucleotides outside the gene matches: 4. Stability of Graves' hyperthyroidism was defined as absent ophthalmopathy progression within 18 months. In patients aged 18 to 65, hyperthyroidism was newly diagnosed, with duration under 2 months. For the diagnoses, clinical symptoms, serum thyroxine and TRAb, thyroid ultrasound and orbital computed tomography were used. This sequence joins TRBV6-4 and TRBJ2-3; 13 positions match TRBD2. The sample taken for sequencing was blood. The clonotype originates from a woman aged 18 to 35 with Graves' hyperthyroidism. The CDR3 loop reads CASSKLAGGQDTQYF. CDR3 sequence (DNA): TGTGCCAGCAGTAAACTAGCGGGGGGGCAAGATACGCAGTATTTT.